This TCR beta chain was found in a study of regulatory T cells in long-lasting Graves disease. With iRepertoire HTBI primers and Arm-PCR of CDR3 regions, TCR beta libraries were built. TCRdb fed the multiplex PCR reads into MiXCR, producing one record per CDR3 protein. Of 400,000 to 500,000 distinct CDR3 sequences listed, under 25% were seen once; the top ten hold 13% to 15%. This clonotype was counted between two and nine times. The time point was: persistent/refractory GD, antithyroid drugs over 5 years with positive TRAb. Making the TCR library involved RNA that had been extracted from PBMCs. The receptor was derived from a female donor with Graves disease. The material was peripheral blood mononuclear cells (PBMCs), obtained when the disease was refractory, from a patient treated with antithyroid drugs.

CDR3 sequence (DNA): TGTGCCAGCACCACCAGGGGAACCGGGGAGCTGTTTTTT. This encodes CASTTRGTGELFF. J is TRBJ2-2 and V is TRBV7-9; D perhaps matches TRBD1 (6 bases). Germline assignment: CDR1 SEHNR and CDR2 FQNEAQ (reference sequence). This CDR3 comprises 13 residues. Trimming left V 7 bases short and J 5 bases short, with 11 bases between.